This T cell receptor (beta chain) was captured in a study of shared clonotypes between healthy human individuals. Sequencing was performed with immunoSEQ multiplex PCR; in TCRdb, only in-frame clones are kept and a portion is missing. The table shows over a million clones, with 75% to 85% occurring only once. The CDR3 has 14 residues. Trimming pared 2 bases from V and 3 bases from J, leaving 7 bases between. Germline V lookup: CDR1 MGHDK, CDR2 SYGVNS. Sequenced input: memory CD4+ T cells from PBMCs. The subset denotes: CD45RA-negative fraction. The rearrangement joins TRBV25-1 to TRBJ2-2; D is unclear. The sequence came from a man between 18 and 29 years old in good health. Some clones in this sample may be carry-over from other donors' samples. In DNA, the CDR3 is TGTGCCAGCAGTGAACCAGCCTACACCGGGGAGCTGTTTTTT. Encoded protein: CASSEPAYTGELFF.